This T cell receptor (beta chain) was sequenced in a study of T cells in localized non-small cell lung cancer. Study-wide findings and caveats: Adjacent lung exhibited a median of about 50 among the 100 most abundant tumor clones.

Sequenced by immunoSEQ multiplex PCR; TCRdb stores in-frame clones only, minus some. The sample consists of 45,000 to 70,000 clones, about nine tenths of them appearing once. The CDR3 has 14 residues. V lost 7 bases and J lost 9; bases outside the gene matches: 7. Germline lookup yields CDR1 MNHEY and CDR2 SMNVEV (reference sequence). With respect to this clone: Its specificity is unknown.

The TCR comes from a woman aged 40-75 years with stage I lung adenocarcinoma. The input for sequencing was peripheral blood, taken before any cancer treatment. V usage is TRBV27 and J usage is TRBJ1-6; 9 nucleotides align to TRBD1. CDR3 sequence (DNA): TGTGCCAGCAATACCGGGACAGGGAGTTCACCCCTCCACTTT. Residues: CASNTGTGSSPLHF.